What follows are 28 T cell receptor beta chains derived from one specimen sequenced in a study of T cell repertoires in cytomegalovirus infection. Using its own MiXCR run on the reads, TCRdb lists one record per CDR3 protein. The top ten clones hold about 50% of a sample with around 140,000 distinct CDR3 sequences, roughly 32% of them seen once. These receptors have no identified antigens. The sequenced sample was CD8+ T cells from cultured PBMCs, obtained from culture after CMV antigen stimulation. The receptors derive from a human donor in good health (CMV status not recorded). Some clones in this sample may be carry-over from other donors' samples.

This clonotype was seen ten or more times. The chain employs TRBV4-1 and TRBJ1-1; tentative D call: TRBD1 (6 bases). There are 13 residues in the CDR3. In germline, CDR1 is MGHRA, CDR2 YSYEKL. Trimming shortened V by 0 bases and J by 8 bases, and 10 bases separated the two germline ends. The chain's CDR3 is CASSQEDRPEAFF. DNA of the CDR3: TGCGCCAGCAGCCAAGAGGACAGACCAGAAGCTTTCTTT.

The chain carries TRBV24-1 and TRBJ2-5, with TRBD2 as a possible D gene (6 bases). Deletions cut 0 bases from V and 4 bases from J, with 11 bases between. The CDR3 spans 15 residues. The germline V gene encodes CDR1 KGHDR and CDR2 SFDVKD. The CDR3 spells CATSDLRGVGETQYF. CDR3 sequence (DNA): TGTGCCACCAGTGATTTGCGCGGGGTTGGAGAGACCCAGTACTTC.

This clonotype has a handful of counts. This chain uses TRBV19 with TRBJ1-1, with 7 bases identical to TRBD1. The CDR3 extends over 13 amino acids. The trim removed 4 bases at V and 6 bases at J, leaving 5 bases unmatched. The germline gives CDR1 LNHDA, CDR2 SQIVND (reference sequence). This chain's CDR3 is CASSKGGFAEAFF. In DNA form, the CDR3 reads TGTGCCAGTAGTAAAGGGGGCTTCGCTGAAGCTTTCTTT.

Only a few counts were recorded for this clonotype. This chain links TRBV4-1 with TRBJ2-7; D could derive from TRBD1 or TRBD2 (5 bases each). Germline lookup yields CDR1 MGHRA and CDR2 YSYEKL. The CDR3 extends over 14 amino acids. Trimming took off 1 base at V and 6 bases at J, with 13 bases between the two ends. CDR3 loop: CASSQVGVGAEQYF. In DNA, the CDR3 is TGCGCCAGCAGCCAAGTCGGGGTTGGGGCCGAGCAGTACTTC.

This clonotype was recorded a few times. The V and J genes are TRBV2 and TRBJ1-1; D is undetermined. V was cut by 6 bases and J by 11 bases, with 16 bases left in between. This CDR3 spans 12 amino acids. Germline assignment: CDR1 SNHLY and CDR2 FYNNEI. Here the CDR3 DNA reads TGTGCCAGCAGGGGAAGTTCTTGGATGGCTTTCTTT. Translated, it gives CASRGSSWMAFF.

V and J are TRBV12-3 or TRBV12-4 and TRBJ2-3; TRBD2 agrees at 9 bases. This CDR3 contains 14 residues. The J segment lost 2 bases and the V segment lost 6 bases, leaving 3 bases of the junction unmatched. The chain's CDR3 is CASSPGLATDTQYF. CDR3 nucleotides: TGTGCCAGCAGCCCGGGACTAGCCACAGATACGCAGTATTTT.

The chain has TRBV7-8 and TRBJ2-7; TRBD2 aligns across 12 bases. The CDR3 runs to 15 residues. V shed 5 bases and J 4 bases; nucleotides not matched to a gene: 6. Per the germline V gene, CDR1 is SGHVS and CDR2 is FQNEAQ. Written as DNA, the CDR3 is TGTGCCAGCAGCCGACAAGGACTAGCGGGGTACGAGCAGTACTTC. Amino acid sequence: CASSRQGLAGYEQYF.

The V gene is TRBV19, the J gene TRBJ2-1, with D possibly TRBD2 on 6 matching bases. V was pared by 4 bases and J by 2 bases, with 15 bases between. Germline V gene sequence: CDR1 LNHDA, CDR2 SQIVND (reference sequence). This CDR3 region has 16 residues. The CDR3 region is CASSTAGTFTYNEQFF. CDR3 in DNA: TGTGCCAGTAGTACCGCGGGAACGTTCACCTACAATGAGCAGTTCTTC.

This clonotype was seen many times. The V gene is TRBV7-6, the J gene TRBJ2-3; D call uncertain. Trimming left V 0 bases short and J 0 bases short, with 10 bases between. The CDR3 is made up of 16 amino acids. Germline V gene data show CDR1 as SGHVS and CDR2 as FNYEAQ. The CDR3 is CASSLAAGSSTDTQYF. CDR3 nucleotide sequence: TGTGCCAGCAGCTTAGCGGCAGGTTCTAGCACAGATACGCAGTATTTT.

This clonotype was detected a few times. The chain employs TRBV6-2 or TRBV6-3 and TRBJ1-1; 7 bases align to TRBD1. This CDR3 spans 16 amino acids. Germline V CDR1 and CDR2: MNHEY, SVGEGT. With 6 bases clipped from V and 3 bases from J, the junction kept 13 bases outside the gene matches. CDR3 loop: CASRVTRQGGYTEAFF. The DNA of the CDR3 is TGTGCCAGCAGAGTAACCAGACAGGGAGGGTACACTGAAGCTTTCTTT.

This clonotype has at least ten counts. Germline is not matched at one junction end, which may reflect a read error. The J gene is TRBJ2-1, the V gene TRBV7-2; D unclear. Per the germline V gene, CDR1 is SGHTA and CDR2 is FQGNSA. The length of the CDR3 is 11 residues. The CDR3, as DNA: TGTGCCAGCAGCTCCCGGCCCGAGCCTGACTTC. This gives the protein CASSSRPEPDF.

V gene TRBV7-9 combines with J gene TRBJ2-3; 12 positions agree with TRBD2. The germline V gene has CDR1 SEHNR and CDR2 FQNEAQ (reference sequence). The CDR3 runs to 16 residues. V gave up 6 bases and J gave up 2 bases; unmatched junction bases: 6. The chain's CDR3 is CASRPLAGGVTDTQYF. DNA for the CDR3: TGTGCCAGCAGGCCTCTAGCGGGGGGGGTCACAGATACGCAGTATTTT.

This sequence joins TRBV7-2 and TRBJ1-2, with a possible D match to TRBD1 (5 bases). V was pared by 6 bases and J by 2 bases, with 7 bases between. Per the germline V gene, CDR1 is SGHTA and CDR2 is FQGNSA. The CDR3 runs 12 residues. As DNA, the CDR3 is TGTGCCAGCAGGGGGGACAACTATGGCTACACCTTC. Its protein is CASRGDNYGYTF.

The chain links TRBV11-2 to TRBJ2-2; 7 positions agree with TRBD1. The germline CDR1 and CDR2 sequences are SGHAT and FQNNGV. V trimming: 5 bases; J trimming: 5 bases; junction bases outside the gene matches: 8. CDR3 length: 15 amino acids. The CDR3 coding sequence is TGTGCCAGCAGCCCCCGACAGGGTGGGACCGGGGAGCTGTTTTTT. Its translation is CASSPRQGGTGELFF.

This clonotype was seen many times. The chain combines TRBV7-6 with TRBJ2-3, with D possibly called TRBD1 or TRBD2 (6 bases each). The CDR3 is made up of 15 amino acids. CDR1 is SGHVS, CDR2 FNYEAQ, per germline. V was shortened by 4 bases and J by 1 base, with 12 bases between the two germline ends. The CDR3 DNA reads TGTGCCAGCAGCTCCGGAGGGGGTGGCACAGATACGCAGTATTTT. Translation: CASSSGGGGTDTQYF.

As DNA, the CDR3 is TGTGCCAGCAGCCCCTTTCAGGCCGCGACTAGCGGGGTTAACACCGGGGAGCTGTTTTTT. Translation gives CASSPFQAATSGVNTGELFF. This chain joins TRBV7-9 and TRBJ2-2, with 11 positions matching TRBD2. The CDR3 has 20 amino acids. V was pared by 5 bases and J by 2 bases, with 16 bases of the junction left unmatched. Germline V gene sequence: CDR1 SEHNR, CDR2 FQNEAQ (reference sequence).

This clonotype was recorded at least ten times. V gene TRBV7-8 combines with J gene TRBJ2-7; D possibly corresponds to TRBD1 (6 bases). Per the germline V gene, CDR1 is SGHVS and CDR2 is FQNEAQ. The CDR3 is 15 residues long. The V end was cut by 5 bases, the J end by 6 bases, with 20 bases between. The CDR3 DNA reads TGTGCCAGCAGCGCCAGCGCAGGTGTAGGGGGCGAGCAGTACTTC. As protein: CASSASAGVGGEQYF. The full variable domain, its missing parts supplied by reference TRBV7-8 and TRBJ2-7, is GAGVSQSPRYKVAKRGQDVALRCDPISGHVSLFWYQQALGQGPEFLTYFQNEAQLDKSGLPSDRFFAERPEGSVSTLKIQRTQQEDSAVYLCASSASAGVGGEQYFGPGTRLTVT.

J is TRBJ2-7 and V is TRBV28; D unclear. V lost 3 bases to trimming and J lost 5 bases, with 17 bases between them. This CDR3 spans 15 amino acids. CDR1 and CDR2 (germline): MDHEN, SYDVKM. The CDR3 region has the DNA TGTGCCAGCAGTTTTCCCCAGGCGGTGCCTAACGAGCAGTACTTC. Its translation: CASSFPQAVPNEQYF.

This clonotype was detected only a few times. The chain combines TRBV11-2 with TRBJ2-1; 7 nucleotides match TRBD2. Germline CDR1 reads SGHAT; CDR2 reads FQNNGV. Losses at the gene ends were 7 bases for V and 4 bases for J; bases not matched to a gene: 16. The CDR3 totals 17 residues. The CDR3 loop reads CASTSYGSGGGYNEQFF. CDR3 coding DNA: TGTGCCAGCACCTCTTATGGATCTGGCGGGGGTTACAATGAGCAGTTCTTC.

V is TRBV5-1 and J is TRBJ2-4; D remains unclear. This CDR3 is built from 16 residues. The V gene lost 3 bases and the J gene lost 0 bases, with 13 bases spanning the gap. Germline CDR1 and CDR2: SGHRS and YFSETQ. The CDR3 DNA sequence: TGCGCCAGCAGCTCGGCTCTGGGGATAGCCAAAAACATTCAGTACTTC. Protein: CASSSALGIAKNIQYF.

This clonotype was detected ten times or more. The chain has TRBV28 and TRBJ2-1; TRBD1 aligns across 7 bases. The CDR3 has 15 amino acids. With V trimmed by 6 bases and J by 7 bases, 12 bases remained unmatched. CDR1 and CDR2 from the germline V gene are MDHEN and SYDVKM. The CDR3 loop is CASRFGTVIWNEQFF. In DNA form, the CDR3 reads TGTGCCAGCAGGTTCGGGACAGTAATTTGGAATGAGCAGTTCTTC.

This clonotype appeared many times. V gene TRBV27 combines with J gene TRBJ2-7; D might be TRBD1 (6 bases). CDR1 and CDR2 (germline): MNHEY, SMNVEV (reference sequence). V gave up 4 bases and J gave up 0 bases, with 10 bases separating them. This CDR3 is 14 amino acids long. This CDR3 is CASSSWTASYEQYF. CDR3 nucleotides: TGTGCCAGCAGTTCCTGGACAGCCTCCTACGAGCAGTACTTC.

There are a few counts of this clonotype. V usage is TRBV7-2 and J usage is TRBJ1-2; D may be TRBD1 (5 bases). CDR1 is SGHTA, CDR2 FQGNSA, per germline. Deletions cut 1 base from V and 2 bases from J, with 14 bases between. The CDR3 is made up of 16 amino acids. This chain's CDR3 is CASSLEVGPENYGYTF. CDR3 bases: TGTGCCAGCAGCTTAGAGGTGGGACCCGAAAACTATGGCTACACCTTC.

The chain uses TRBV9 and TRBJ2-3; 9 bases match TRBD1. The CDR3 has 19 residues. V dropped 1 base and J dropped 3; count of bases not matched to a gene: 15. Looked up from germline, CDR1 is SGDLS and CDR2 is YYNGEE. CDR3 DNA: TGTGCCAGCAGCGTAAGCCCCGGGGACAGGGAGCGGACAACAGATACGCAGTATTTT. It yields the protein CASSVSPGDRERTTDTQYF.

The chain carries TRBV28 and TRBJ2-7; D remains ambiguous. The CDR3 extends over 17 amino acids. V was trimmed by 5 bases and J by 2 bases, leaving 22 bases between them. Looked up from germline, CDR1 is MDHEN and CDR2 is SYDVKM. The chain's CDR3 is CASSTSARFRVTYEQYF. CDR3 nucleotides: TGTGCCAGCAGTACGTCAGCCAGGTTCAGAGTCACCTACGAGCAGTACTTC.

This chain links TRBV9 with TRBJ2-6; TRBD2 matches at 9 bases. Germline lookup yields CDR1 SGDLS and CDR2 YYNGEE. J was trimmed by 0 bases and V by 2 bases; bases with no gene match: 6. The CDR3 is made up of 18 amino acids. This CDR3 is CASSVSGGANSGANVLTF. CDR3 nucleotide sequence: TGTGCCAGCAGCGTTAGCGGGGGCGCGAACTCTGGGGCCAACGTCCTGACTTTC.

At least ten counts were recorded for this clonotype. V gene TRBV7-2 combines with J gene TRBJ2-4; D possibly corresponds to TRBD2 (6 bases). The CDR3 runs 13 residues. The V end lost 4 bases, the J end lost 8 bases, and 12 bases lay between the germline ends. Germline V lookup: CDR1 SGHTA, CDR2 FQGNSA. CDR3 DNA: TGTGCCAGCAGCTCGGACTACCTAGACATTCAGTACTTC. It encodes CASSSDYLDIQYF. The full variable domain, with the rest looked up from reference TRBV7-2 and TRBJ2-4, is GAGVSQSPSNKVTEKGKDVELRCDPISGHTALYWYRQSLGQGLEFLIYFQGNSAPDKSGLPSDRFSAERTGGSVSTLTIQRTQQEDSAVYLCASSSDYLDIQYFGAGTRLSVL.

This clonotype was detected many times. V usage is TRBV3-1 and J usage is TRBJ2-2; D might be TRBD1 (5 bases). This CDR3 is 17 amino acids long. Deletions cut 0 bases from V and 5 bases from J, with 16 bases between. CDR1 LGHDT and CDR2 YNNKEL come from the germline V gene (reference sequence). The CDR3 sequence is CASSQDSGPMGTGELFF. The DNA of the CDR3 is TGTGCCAGCAGCCAAGATTCAGGGCCCATGGGGACCGGGGAGCTGTTTTTT.